The 3 T cell receptor beta chains presented below share a single source sample, sequenced in a study of cytotoxic CD8 clonotypes in ibrutinib-treated CLL. Libraries were prepared by immunoSEQ multiplex PCR; TCRdb keeps only in-frame clonotypes and omits some of them. The sample includes more than 140,000 clones, 60% to 85% of them seen just once. The source was PBMCs, collected after 12 months of ibrutinib treatment. The receptors come from a human donor with chronic lymphocytic leukemia.

The V and J genes are TRBV10-2 and TRBJ1-2, with D possibly matching TRBD1 (5 bases). CDR1 is WSHSY, CDR2 SAAADI, per germline. The CDR3 spans 15 residues. Trimming stripped 7 bases from V and 8 bases from J, with 23 bases between. The CDR3 protein is CASKRGPDSAEGYTF. The CDR3 nucleotides are TGCGCCAGCAAGCGGGGCCCAGATTCTGCGGAAGGCTACACCTTC.

This clone was counted a few times. The rearrangement uses TRBV19 and TRBJ2-1; TRBD2 matches 8 bases. Trimming at V came to 5 bases and at J to 1 base, leaving 4 bases not matched to a gene. The CDR3 sequence is 15 residues long. Germline V gene sequence: CDR1 LNHDA, CDR2 SQIVND (reference sequence). CDR3 coding DNA: TGTGCCAGTAGTGTCAGCGGGAGATCCTACAATGAGCAGTTCTTC. Translating gives CASSVSGRSYNEQFF. Full variable domain (remainder filled in from reference TRBV19 and TRBJ2-1): DGGITQSPKYLFRKEGQNVTLSCEQNLNHDAMYWYRQDPGQGLRLIYYSQIVNDFQKGDIAEGYSVSREKKESFPLTVTSAQKNPTAFYLCASSVSGRSYNEQFFGPGTRLTVL.

The CDR3 here is CASSYSPHNEQFF. CDR3 in DNA: TGTGCCAGCAGTTACTCTCCCCACAATGAGCAGTTCTTC. The genes are TRBV6-5 and TRBJ2-1, with D unclear. V shed 0 bases and J shed 5 bases, with 5 bases lying between them. Germline V gene sequence: CDR1 MNHEY, CDR2 SVGAGI. CDR3 length: 13 amino acids.